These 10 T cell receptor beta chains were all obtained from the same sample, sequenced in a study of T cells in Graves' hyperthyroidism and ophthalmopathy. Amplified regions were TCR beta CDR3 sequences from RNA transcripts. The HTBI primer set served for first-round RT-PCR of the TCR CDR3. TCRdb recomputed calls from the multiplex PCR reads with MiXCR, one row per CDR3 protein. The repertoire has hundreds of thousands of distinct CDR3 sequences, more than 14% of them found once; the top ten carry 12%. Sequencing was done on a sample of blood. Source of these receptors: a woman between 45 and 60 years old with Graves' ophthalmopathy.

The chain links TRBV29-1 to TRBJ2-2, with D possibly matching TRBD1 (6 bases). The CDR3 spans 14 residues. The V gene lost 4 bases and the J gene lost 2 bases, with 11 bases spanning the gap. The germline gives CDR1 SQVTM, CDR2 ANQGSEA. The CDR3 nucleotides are TGCAGCGTTGGGACAGACGCAAACACCGGGGAGCTGTTTTTT. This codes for CSVGTDANTGELFF.

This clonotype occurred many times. DNA of the CDR3: TGTGCCGCTCCAGCGGGAGGACCCTACAATGAGCAGTTCTTC. This gives the protein CAAPAGGPYNEQFF. The chain uses TRBV2 and TRBJ2-1, with TRBD2 identical over 9 bases. The CDR3 has 14 amino acids. The germline gives CDR1 SNHLY, CDR2 FYNNEI. The junction had 7 bases not matched to a gene; V was cut back by 11 bases and J by 2 bases.

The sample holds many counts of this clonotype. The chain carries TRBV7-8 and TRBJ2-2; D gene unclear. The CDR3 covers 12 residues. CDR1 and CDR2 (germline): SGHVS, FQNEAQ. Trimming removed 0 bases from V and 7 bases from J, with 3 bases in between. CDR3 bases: TGTGCCAGCAGCTTAGCGTTCGGGGAGCTGTTTTTT. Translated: CASSLAFGELFF.

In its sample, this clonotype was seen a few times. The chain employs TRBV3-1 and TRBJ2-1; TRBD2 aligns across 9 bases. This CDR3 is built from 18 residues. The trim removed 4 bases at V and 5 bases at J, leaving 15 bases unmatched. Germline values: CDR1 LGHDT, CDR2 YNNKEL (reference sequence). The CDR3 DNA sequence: TGTGCCAGCAGCCTGGGGAATAGGGCGGGAGGGCCTGACAATGAGCAGTTCTTC. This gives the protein CASSLGNRAGGPDNEQFF.

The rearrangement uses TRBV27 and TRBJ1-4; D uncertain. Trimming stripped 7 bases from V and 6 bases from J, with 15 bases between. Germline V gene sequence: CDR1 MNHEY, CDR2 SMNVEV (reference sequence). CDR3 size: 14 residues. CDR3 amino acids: CASKRGDWDEKLFF. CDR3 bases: TGTGCCAGCAAACGGGGAGATTGGGATGAAAAACTGTTTTTT. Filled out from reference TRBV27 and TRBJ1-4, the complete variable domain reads EAQVTQNPRYLITVTGKKLTVTCSQNMNHEYMSWYRQDPGLGLRQIYYSMNVEVTDKGDVPEGYKVSRKEKRNFPLILESPSPNQTSLYFCASKRGDWDEKLFFGSGTQLSVL.

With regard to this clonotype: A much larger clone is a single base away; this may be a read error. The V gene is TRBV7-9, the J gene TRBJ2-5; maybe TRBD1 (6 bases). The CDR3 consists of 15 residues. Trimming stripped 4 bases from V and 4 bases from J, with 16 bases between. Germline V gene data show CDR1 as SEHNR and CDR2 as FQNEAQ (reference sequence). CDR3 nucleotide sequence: TGTGCCAGCAGCTCGCTCCAGGGGCTTGGAGAGACCCAGTACTTC. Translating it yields CASSSLQGLGETQYF.

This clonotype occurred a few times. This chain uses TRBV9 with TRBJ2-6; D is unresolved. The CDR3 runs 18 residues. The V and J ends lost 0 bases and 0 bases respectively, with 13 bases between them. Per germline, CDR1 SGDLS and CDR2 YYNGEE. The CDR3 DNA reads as TGTGCCAGCAGCGTAGTAAAGGGTTTTCCCTCTGGGGCCAACGTCCTGACTTTC. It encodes CASSVVKGFPSGANVLTF.

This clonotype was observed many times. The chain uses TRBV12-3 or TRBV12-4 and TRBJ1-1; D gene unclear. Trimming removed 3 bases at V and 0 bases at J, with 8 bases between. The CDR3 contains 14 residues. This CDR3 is CASSFTDMNTEAFF. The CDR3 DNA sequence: TGTGCCAGCAGTTTTACAGACATGAACACTGAAGCTTTCTTT.

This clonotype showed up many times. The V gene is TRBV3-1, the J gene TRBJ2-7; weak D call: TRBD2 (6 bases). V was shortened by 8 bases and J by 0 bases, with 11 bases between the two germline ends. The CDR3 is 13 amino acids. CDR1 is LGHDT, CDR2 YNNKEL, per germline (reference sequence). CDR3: CASSLALSYEQYF. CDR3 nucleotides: TGTGCCAGCTCGCTAGCGCTCTCCTACGAGCAGTACTTC.

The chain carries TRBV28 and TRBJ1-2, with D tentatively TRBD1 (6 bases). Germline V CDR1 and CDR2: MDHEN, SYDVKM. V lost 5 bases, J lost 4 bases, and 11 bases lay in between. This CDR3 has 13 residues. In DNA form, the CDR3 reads TGTGCCAGCAGTGAAGGGGGGAGCTATGGCTACACCTTC. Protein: CASSEGGSYGYTF.